This entry lists 10 T cell receptor beta chains sequenced from one sample in a study of tumor-infiltrating lymphocytes in oesophageal squamous cell carcinoma. TCRdb itself ran the PCR reads through MiXCR, one entry per CDR3 protein. The data hold about 16,000 distinct CDR3 sequences, with approximately 45% observed a single time. The sample taken for sequencing was normal esophageal tissue next to the tumor. These receptors all stem from a female donor with esophageal squamous cell carcinoma.

The rearrangement links TRBV5-4 to TRBJ2-7, with TRBD2 matching over 8 bases. The germline V gene encodes CDR1 SGHNT and CDR2 YYREEE (reference sequence). The CDR3 is 15 residues long. The V segment lost 0 bases and the J segment 7 bases; nucleotides outside the gene matches: 9. CDR3 nucleotide sequence: TGTGCCAGCAGCTTGGTCGGGAGGGCGGACAATGAGCAGTACTTC. It translates to CASSLVGRADNEQYF.

This clonotype was seen repeatedly, ten times or more. A much larger clone lies a single base off, so this may be a read error. The chain links TRBV7-3 to TRBJ2-1, with TRBD1 identical over 12 bases. Near its end, the DNA agrees better with TRBJ2-7, so the J call may be wrong. The CDR3 totals 16 residues. The V gene's germline CDR1 is SGHTA and CDR2 FQGTGA. CDR3 coding DNA: TGTGCCAGCAGCTTAATGGGACAGGGGGCCGTCAATGAGCAGTACTTC. Translated, it gives CASSLMGQGAVNEQYF.

This clonotype was recorded only once. The CDR3 here is CASRRTSGTGGEQYF. The CDR3, as DNA: TGTGCCAGCAGACGAACGTCCGGGACAGGGGGCGAGCAGTACTTC. The rearrangement links TRBV27 to TRBJ2-5, with TRBD1 matching over 11 bases. Matching the DNA end better, TRBJ2-7 makes the J call doubtful. Looked up from germline, CDR1 is MNHEY and CDR2 is SMNVEV (reference sequence). The CDR3 covers 15 residues.

This clonotype showed up many times. This chain uses TRBV28 with TRBJ2-1, with D hard to call. CDR3 size: 14 residues. Germline lookup yields CDR1 MDHEN and CDR2 SYDVKM. V lost 6 bases and J lost 3, with 12 bases in between. For the CDR3, the DNA is TGTGCCAGCAGGCGTCTGTCGGGCTACAATGAGCAGTTCTTC. Translated: CASRRLSGYNEQFF. Filled out from reference TRBV28 and TRBJ2-1, the complete variable domain reads DVKVTQSSRYLVKRTGEKVFLECVQDMDHENMFWYRQDPGLGLRLIYFSYDVKMKEKGDIPEGYSVSREKKERFSLILESASTNQTSMYLCASRRLSGYNEQFFGPGTRLTVL.

The chain has TRBV7-2 and TRBJ2-4; D remains ambiguous. The J call may be incorrect, as the DNA end agrees better with TRBJ2-5. CDR1 and CDR2 from the germline V gene are SGHTA and FQGNSA. There are 13 residues in the CDR3. CDR3 region: CASSLAGPETQYF. CDR3 nucleotides: TGTGCCAGCAGCTTAGCTGGGCCGGAGACCCAGTACTTC.

About this clonotype: It may be a read error: a sequence one base away is much more abundant. V and J are TRBV19 and TRBJ2-7; D gene uncertain. The CDR3 runs 15 residues. Germline lookup yields CDR1 LNHDA and CDR2 SQIVND (reference sequence). V lost 2 bases and J 2 bases, leaving 13 bases between the germline ends. In nucleotides, the CDR3 is TGTGCCAGTAGTATAAGTGAGCAGAGAACCTACGAGCAGTACTTC. Protein sequence: CASSISEQRTYEQYF.

The V call is TRBV6-1, the J call TRBJ2-3; no clear D gene. Germline CDR1 reads MNHNS; CDR2 reads SASEGT. V was pared by 5 bases and J by 0 bases, with 6 bases between. This CDR3 spans 13 amino acids. This CDR3 reads CASSTSSTDTQYF. The CDR3 DNA reads as TGTGCCAGCAGTACATCTAGCACAGATACGCAGTATTTT.

The chain links TRBV24-1 to TRBJ2-4; TRBD2 matches 8 bases. The V and J ends lost 2 bases and 9 bases, in that order; junction bases with no gene match: 8. Germline V gene lookup returns CDR1 KGHDR and CDR2 SFDVKD. CDR3 length equals 15 residues. CDR3: CATSDSGGGAVIQYF. CDR3 DNA: TGTGCCACCAGTGATTCGGGAGGGGGGGCGGTCATTCAGTACTTC.

In its sample, this clonotype was seen a few times. This is likely a read error, given that the CDR3 carries no conserved phenylalanine or tryptophan at its end. The DNA is omitted, as the CDR3 cannot be located on it reliably, and the CDR3 follows TCRdb's listing. V and J are TRBV7-9 and TRBJ2-5; TRBD2, the table's D call, lacks a check against the DNA. The CDR3 numbers 16 amino acids, ends counted. The germline gives CDR1 SEHNR, CDR2 FQNEAQ (reference sequence). This CDR3 is CASSFAETNSPLHFGN.

This clonotype was counted ten times or more. This chain connects TRBV6-1 to TRBJ2-7; D remains unclear. Trimming shortened V by 4 bases and J by 3 bases, and 4 bases separated the two germline ends. The V gene's germline CDR1 is MNHNS and CDR2 SASEGT. The CDR3 is 11 residues long. CDR3 in DNA: TGTGCCAGCAGTGCGCTCTACGAGCAGTACTTC. Protein sequence: CASSALYEQYF.